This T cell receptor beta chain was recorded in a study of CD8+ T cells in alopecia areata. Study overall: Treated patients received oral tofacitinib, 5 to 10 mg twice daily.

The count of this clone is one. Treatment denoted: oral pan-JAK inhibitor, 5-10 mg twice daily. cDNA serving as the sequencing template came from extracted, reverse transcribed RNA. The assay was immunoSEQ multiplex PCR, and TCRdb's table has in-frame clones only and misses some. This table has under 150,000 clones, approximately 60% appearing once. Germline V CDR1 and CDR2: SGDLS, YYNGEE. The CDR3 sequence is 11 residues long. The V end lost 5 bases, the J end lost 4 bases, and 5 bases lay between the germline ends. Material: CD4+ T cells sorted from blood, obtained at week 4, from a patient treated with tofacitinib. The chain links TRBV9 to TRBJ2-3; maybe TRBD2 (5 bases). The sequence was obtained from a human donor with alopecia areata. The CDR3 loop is CASRGADTQYF. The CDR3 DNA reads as TGTGCCAGCAGGGGAGCAGATACGCAGTATTTT.